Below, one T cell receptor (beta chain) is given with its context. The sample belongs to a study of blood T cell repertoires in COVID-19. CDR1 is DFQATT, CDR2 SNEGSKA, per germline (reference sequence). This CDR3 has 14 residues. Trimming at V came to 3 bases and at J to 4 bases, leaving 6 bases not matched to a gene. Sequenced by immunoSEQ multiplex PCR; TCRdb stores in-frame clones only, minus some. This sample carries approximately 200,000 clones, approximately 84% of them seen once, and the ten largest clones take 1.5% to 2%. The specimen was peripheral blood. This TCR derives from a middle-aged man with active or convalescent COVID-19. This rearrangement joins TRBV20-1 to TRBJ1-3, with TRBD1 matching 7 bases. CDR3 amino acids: CSASFPGGGNTIYF. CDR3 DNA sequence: TGCAGTGCTAGTTTTCCAGGGGGAGGAAACACCATATATTTT.